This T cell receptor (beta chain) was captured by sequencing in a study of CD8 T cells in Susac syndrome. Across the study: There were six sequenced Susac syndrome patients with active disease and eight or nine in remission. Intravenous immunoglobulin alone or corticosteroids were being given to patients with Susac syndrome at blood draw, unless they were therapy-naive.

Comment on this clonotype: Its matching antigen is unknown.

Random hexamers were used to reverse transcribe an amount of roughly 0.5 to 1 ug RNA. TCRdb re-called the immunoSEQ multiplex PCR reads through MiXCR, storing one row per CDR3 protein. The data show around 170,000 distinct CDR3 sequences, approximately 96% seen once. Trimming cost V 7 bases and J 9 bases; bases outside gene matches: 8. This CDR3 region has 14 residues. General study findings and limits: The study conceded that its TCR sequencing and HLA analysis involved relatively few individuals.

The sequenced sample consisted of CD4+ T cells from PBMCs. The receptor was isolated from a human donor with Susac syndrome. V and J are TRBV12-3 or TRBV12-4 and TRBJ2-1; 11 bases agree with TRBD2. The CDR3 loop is CASTLLTSGAEQFF. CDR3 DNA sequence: TGTGCCAGCACCCTCCTGACTAGCGGGGCTGAGCAGTTCTTC.